Detailed here is one T cell receptor beta chain. The sample belongs to a study of T cell changes during pregnancy in multiple sclerosis. Libraries were prepared by immunoSEQ multiplex PCR; TCRdb keeps only in-frame clonotypes and omits some of them. The sample records roughly 89,000 clones, approximately 94% being singletons. CDR3 length: 14 amino acids. Germline V gene sequence: CDR1 SGHTA, CDR2 FQGNSA. The J segment lost 6 bases and the V segment lost 1 base, leaving 5 bases of the junction unmatched. The genes are TRBV7-2 and TRBJ1-2; 7 bases align to TRBD1. Source: peripheral blood, taken in the third trimester of pregnancy. This clonotype originated in a female donor with multiple sclerosis, enrolled in a pregnancy study. In DNA, the CDR3 is TGTGCCAGCAGCTTAGATTTCGGGACAGATGGCTACACCTTC. Translated: CASSLDFGTDGYTF.